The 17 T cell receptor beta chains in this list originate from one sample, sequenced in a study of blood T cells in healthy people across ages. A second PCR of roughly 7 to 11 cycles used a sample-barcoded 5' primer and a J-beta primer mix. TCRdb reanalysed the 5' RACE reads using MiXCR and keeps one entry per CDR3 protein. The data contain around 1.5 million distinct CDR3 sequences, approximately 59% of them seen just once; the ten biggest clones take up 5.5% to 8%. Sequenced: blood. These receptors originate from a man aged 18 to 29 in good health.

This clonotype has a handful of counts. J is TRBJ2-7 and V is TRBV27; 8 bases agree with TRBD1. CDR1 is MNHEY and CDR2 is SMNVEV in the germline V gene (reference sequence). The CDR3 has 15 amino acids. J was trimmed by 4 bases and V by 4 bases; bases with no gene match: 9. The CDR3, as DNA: TGTGCCAGCAGTTCCCGGACAGGGCTCCGTTACGAGCAGTACTTC. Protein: CASSSRTGLRYEQYF.

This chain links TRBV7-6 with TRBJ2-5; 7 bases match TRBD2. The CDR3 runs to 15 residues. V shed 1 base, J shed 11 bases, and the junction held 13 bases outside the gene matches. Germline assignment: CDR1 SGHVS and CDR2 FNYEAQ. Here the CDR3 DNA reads TGTGCCAGCAGCTTAGAGGCTAGCGGTTACAATGAGCAGTACTTC. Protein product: CASSLEASGYNEQYF.

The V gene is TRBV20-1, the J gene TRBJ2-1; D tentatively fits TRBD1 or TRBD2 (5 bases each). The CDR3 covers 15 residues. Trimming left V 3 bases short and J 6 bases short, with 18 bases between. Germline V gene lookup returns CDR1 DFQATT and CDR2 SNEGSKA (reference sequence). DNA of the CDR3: TGCAGTGCTAGGGTCCGGGACCCCGAGGGCAATGAGCAGTTCTTC. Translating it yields CSARVRDPEGNEQFF.

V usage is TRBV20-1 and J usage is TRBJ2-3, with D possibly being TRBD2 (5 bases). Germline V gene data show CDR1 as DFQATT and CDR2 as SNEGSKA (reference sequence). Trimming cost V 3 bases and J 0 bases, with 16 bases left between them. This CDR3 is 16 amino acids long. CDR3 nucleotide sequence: TGCAGTGCTAGGACGGGGTTTCGACGGAGCACAGATACGCAGTATTTT. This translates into CSARTGFRRSTDTQYF.

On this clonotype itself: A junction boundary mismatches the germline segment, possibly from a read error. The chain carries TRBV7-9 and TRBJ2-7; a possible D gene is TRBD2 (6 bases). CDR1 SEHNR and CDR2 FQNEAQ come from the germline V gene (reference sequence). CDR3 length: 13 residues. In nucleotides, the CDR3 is TGTACCAGCAACCCAGTGGAGGGGTACGAGCAGTACTTC. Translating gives CTSNPVEGYEQYF.

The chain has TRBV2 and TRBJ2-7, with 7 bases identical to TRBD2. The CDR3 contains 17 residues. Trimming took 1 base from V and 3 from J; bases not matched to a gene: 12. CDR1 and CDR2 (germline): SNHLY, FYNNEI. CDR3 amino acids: CASSEGWKREMYYEQYF. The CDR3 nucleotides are TGTGCCAGCAGTGAAGGTTGGAAGCGGGAAATGTACTACGAGCAGTACTTC.

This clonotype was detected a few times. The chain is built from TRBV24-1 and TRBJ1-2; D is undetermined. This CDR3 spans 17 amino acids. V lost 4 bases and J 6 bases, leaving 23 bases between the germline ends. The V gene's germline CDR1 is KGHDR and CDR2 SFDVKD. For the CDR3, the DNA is TGTGCCACCAGTGACCCGGTGAATCGGGGATTCGTCCATGGCTACACCTTC. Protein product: CATSDPVNRGFVHGYTF.

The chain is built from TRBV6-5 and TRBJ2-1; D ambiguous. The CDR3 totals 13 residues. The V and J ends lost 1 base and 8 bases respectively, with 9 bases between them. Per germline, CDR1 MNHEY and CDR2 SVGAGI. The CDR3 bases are TGTGCCAGCAGTTACTTGGGAAGGGATGAGCAGTTCTTC. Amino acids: CASSYLGRDEQFF.

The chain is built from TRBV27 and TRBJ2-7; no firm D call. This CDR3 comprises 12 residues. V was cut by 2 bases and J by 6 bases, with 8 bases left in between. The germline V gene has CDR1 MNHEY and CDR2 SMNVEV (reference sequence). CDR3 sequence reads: CASSLPKGEQYF. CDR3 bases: TGTGCCAGCAGTTTACCGAAGGGCGAGCAGTACTTC.

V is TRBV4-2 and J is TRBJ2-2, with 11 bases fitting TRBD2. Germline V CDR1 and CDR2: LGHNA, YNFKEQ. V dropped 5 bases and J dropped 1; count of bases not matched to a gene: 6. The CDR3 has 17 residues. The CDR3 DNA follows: TGTGCCAGCAGCTGGGCTAGCGGGGGGATGAACACCGGGGAGCTGTTTTTT. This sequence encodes CASSWASGGMNTGELFF.

The CDR3 region is CASSGRGLADGELFF. The CDR3 DNA is TGTGCCAGCAGTGGGAGGGGCCTAGCGGACGGGGAGCTGTTTTTT. The chain is built from TRBV2 and TRBJ2-2, with TRBD2 matching 7 bases. The germline V gene encodes CDR1 SNHLY and CDR2 FYNNEI. V trimming: 4 bases; J trimming: 7 bases; junction bases outside the gene matches: 9. The CDR3 is 15 amino acids.

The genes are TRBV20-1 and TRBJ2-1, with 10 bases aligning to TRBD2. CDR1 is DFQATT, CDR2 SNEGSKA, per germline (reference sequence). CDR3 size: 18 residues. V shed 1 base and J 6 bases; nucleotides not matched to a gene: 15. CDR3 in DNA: TGCAGTGCTAGAGCTCCGTTTGGAGAGCGGGAGGGCAGCAATGAGCAGTTCTTC. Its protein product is CSARAPFGEREGSNEQFF.

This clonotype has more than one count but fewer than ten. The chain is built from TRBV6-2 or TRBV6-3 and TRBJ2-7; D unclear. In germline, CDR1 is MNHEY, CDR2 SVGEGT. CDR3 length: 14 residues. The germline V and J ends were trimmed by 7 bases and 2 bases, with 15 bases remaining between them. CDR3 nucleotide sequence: TGTGCCAGCACCAAACGACTGCCTCCCTACGAGCAGTACTTC. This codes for CASTKRLPPYEQYF.

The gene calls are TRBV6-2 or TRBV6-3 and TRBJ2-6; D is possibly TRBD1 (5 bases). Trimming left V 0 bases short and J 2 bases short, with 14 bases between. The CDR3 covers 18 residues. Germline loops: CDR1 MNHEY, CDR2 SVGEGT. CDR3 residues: CASSYSTGRGTGANVLTF. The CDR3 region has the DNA TGTGCCAGCAGTTACTCGACTGGAAGGGGAACTGGGGCCAACGTCCTGACTTTC.

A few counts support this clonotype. CDR3 nucleotide sequence: TGTGCCAGCAGTGCACTAGCGGGAGCCCTTTTCGAGCAGTACTTC. This translates into CASSALAGALFEQYF. The V call is TRBV6-6, the J call TRBJ2-7, with TRBD2 matching 11 bases. Germline-derived CDR1 and CDR2 are MNHNY and SVGAGI (reference sequence). The CDR3 sequence is 15 residues long. Unmatched junction bases numbered 9, after V lost 5 bases and J lost 6 bases.

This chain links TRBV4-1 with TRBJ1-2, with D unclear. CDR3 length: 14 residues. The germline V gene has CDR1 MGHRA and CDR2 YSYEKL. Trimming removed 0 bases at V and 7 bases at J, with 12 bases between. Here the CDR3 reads CASSQEDTASGYTF. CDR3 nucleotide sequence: TGCGCCAGCAGCCAAGAAGACACCGCTTCTGGCTACACCTTC.

As DNA, the CDR3 is TGTGCCAGCAGCTTGGTCCTCGATGGGAACTATGGCTACACCTTC. Translated, it gives CASSLVLDGNYGYTF. This sequence joins TRBV5-6 and TRBJ1-2; no clear D. From germline, CDR1 is SGHDT and CDR2 YYEEEE. CDR3 length equals 15 residues. Between the trimmed V and J ends, which lost 0 bases and 2 bases, there was a span of 11 bases.